The following is a T cell receptor beta chain sequence with its context. Antigen specificity is unknown. This specimen belongs to a study of cytomegalovirus exposure and HLA in healthy donors. The table came from immunoSEQ multiplex PCR; TCRdb's copy has only in-frame clones and leaves some out. The table has around 52,000 clones, 90% to 95% seen once. General study findings and limits: The dataset shows that most TCR sequences were rare, while some public TCRs occurred in many donors.

Sequenced material: PBMCs. This receptor was obtained from a woman in her late teens or twenties in good health and CMV-seronegative.

In DNA form, the CDR3 reads TGCAGCCCCCCTGGACACAGCACAGATACGCAGTATTTT. Protein sequence: CSPPGHSTDTQYF. The chain recombines TRBV29-1 with TRBJ2-3, with D tentatively TRBD1 (5 bases). There are 13 residues in the CDR3. Trimming took off 8 bases at V and 0 bases at J, with 12 bases between the two ends. Germline V gene data show CDR1 as SQVTM and CDR2 as ANQGSEA.